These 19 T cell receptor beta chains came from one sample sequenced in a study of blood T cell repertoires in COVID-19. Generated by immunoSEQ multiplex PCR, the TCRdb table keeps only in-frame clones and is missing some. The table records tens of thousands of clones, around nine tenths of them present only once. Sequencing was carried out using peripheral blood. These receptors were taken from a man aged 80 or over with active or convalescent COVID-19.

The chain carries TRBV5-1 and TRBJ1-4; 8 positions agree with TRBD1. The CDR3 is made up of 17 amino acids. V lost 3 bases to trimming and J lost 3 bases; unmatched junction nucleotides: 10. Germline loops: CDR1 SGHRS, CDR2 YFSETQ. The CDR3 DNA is TGCGCCAGCAGCTGGCGTGGACAGGGCAGGGCTAATGAAAAACTGTTTTTT. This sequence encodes CASSWRGQGRANEKLFF.

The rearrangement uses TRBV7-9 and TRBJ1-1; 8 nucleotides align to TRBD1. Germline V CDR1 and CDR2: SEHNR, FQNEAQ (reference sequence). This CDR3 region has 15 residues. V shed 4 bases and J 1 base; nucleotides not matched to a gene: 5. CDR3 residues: CASSSGQGGNTEAFF. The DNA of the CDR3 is TGTGCCAGCAGCTCCGGACAGGGAGGGAACACTGAAGCTTTCTTT.

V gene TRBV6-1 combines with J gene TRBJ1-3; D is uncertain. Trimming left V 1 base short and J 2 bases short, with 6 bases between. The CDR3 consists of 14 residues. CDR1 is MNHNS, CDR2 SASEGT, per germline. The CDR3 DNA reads TGTGCCAGCAGTGAAGGTACGGCTGGAAACACCATATATTTT. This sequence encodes CASSEGTAGNTIYF.

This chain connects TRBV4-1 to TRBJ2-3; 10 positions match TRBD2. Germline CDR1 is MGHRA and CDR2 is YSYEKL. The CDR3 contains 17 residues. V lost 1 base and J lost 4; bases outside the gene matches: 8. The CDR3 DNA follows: TGCGCCAGCAGCCAAGTCGCGTTAGCGGGAGGTTCAGATACGCAGTATTTT. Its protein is CASSQVALAGGSDTQYF.

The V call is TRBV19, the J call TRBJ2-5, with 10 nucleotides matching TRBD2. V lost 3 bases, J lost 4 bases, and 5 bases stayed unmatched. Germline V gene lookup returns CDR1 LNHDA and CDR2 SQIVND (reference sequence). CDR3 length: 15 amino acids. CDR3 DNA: TGTGCCAGTAGTATCAAGCGGGGGGGTTCAGAGACCCAGTACTTC. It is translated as CASSIKRGGSETQYF.

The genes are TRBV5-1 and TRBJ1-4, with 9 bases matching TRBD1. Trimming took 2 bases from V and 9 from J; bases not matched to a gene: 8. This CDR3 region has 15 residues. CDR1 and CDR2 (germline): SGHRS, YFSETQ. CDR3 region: CASSFQQGARQKLFF. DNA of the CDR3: TGCGCCAGCAGCTTCCAACAGGGGGCGCGACAAAAACTGTTTTTT.

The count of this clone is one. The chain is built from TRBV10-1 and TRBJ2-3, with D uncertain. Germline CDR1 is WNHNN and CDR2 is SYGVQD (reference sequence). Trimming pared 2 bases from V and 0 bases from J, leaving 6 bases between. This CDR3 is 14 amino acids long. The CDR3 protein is CASSEGLSTDTQYF. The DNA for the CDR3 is TGCGCCAGCAGTGAGGGGCTAAGCACAGATACGCAGTATTTT.

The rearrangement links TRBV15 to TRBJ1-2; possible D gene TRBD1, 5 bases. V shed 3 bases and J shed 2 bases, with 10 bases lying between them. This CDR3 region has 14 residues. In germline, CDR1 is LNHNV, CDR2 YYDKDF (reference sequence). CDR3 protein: CATSSLRGNYGYTF. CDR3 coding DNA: TGTGCCACCAGCAGCCTAAGGGGAAACTATGGCTACACCTTC.

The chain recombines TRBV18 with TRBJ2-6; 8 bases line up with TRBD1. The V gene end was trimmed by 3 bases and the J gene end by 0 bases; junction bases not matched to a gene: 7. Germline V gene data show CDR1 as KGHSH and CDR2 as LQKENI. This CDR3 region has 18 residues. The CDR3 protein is CASSPRQGPSSGANVLTF. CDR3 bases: TGTGCCAGCTCACCGAGACAGGGGCCGAGCTCTGGGGCCAACGTCCTGACTTTC. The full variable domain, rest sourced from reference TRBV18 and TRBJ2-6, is NAGVMQNPRHLVRRRGQEARLRCSPMKGHSHVYWYRQLPEEGLKFMVYLQKENIIDESGMPKERFSAEFPKEGPSILRIQQVVRGDSAAYFCASSPRQGPSSGANVLTFGAGSRLTVL.

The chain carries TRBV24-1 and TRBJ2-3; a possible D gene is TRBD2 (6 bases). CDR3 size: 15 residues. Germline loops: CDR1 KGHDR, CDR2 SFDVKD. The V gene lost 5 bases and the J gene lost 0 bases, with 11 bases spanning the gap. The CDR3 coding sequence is TGTGCCACCAGTGGAGGGGCGGGGAGCACAGATACGCAGTATTTT. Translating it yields CATSGGAGSTDTQYF.

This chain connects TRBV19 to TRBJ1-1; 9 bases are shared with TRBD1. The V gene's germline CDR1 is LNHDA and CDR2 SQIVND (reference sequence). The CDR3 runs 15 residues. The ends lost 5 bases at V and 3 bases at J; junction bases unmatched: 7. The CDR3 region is CASSSRTGADTEAFF. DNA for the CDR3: TGTGCCAGTAGTTCGCGGACAGGGGCCGACACTGAAGCTTTCTTT. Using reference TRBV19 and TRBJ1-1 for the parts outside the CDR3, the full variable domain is DGGITQSPKYLFRKEGQNVTLSCEQNLNHDAMYWYRQDPGQGLRLIYYSQIVNDFQKGDIAEGYSVSREKKESFPLTVTSAQKNPTAFYLCASSSRTGADTEAFFGQGTRLTVV.

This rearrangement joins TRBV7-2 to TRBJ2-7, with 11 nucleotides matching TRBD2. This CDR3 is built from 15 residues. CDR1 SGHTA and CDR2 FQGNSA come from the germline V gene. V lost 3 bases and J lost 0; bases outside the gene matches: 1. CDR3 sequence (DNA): TGTGCCAGCAGCTTTACTAGCGGGAGCTCCTACGAGCAGTACGTC. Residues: CASSFTSGSSYEQYV.

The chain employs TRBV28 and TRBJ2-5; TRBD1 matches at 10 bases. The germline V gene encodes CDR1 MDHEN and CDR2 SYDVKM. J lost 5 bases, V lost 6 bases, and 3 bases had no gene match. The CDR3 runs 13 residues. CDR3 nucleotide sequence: TGTGCCAGCAGCCGGGGACAGGGGGAGACCCAGTACTTC. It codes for CASSRGQGETQYF.

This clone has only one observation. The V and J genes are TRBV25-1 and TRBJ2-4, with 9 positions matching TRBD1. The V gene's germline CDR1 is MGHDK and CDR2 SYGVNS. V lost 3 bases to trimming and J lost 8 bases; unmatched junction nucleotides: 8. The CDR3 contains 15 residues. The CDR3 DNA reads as TGTGCCAGCAGTGACCTCGGACAGGGGAAGGACATTCAGTACTTC. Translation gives CASSDLGQGKDIQYF.

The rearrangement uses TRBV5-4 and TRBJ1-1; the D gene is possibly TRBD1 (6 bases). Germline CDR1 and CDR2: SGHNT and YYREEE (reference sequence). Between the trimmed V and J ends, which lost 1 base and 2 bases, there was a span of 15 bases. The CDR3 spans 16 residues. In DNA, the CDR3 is TGTGCCAGCAGCTTGACAGGGTTGGTAGTAAACACTGAAGCTTTCTTT. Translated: CASSLTGLVVNTEAFF.

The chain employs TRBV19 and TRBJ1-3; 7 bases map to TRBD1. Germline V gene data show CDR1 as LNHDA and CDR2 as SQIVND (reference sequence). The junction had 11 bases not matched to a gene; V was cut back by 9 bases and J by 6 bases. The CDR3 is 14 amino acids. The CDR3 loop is CASETGSSENTIYF. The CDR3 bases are TGTGCCAGCGAGACAGGGAGCAGCGAAAACACCATATATTTT.

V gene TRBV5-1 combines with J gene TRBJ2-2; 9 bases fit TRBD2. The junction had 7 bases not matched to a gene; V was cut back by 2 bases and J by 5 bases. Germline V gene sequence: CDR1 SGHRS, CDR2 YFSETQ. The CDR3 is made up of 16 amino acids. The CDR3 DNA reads TGCGCCAGCAGCTTAAAGCTAGCGGGACGGACCGGGGAGCTGTTTTTT. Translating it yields CASSLKLAGRTGELFF.

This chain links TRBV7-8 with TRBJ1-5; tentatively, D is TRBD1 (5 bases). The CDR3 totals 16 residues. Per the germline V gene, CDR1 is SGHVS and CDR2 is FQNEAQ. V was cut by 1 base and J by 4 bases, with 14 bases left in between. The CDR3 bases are TGTGCCAGCAGCTTAGAATGGCCGGCAGGGAATCAGCCCCAGCATTTT. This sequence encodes CASSLEWPAGNQPQHF.

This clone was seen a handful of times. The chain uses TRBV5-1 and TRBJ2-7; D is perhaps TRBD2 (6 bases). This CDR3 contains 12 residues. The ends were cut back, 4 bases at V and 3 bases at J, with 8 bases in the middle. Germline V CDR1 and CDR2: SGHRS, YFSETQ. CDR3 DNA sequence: TGCGCCAGCAGCCCCGGGGGCTACGAGCAGTACGTC. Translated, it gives CASSPGGYEQYV.